These 15 T cell receptor beta chains originate from one sample sequenced in a study of cytomegalovirus exposure and HLA in healthy donors. A multiplex PCR was run with 60 Vbeta primers and 13 Jbeta primers. Data came from immunoSEQ multiplex PCR; TCRdb stores just in-frame clones and leaves some out. The table lists about 130,000 clones, approximately 77% of them singletons. Sequenced: PBMCs. The source is a man younger than 45 in good health and CMV-seronegative.

This CDR3 is CASSLGAPYNEQFF. For the CDR3, the DNA is TGCGCCAGCAGCTTGGGCGCCCCCTACAATGAGCAGTTCTTC. This chain links TRBV5-1 with TRBJ2-1; D gene ambiguous. Germline CDR1 and CDR2: SGHRS and YFSETQ. This CDR3 contains 14 residues. Trimming stripped 0 bases from V and 2 bases from J, with 6 bases between.

The gene calls are TRBV10-1 and TRBJ2-5; D may be TRBD1 (5 bases). This CDR3 comprises 14 residues. Germline V gene data show CDR1 as WNHNN and CDR2 as SYGVQD (reference sequence). Trimming shortened V by 3 bases and J by 5 bases, and 13 bases separated the two germline ends. The CDR3 nucleotides read TGCGCCAGCAGTGAAAGGGGCCTGCCGGAGACCCAGTACTTC. The encoded protein is CASSERGLPETQYF.

V and J are TRBV30 and TRBJ2-7; 7 positions match TRBD1. Unmatched junction bases numbered 1, after V lost 0 bases and J lost 2 bases. Germline CDR1 reads GTSNPN; CDR2 reads SVGIG (reference sequence). The CDR3 runs to 13 residues. This CDR3 is CAWSVQGAYEQYF. The CDR3, as DNA: TGTGCCTGGAGTGTTCAGGGGGCCTACGAGCAGTACTTC.

The V gene is TRBV7-9, the J gene TRBJ2-3, with D perhaps matching TRBD1 (5 bases). CDR1 and CDR2 from the germline V gene are SEHNR and FQNEAQ (reference sequence). The V end was cut by 2 bases, the J end by 0 bases, with 15 bases between. The CDR3 runs 17 residues. CDR3 residues: CASSLKQVVSSTDTQYF. The DNA of the CDR3 is TGTGCCAGCAGCTTAAAACAGGTGGTATCTAGCACAGATACGCAGTATTTT. Complete variable domain (other parts from reference TRBV7-9 and TRBJ2-3): DTGVSQNPRHKITKRGQNVTFRCDPISEHNRLYWYRQTLGQGPEFLTYFQNEAQLEKSRLLSDRFSAERPKGSFSTLEIQRTEQGDSAMYLCASSLKQVVSSTDTQYFGPGTRLTVL.

V gene TRBV4-1 combines with J gene TRBJ2-3; 8 positions match TRBD2. Germline assignment: CDR1 MGHRA and CDR2 YSYEKL. Germline trimming cut 5 bases from V and 4 bases from J; bases unmatched to any gene: 5. This CDR3 has 14 amino acids. CDR3 coding DNA: TGCGCCAGCAGCAATAGCGGGAAGCCAGATACGCAGTATTTT. Translation gives CASSNSGKPDTQYF.

This rearrangement joins TRBV19 to TRBJ1-5; TRBD1 matches 7 bases. Trimming removed 5 bases from V and 3 bases from J; junction bases left unmatched: 7. The CDR3 has 15 residues. In germline, CDR1 is LNHDA, CDR2 SQIVND (reference sequence). CDR3 bases: TGTGCCAGTAGTTTGGACAGGATCGACAATCAGCCCCAGCATTTT. Protein product: CASSLDRIDNQPQHF.

This rearrangement joins TRBV4-1 to TRBJ2-1; 10 bases are a match to TRBD2. This CDR3 has 18 amino acids. J lost 3 bases, V lost 1 base, and 9 bases had no gene match. Germline values: CDR1 MGHRA, CDR2 YSYEKL. The CDR3 DNA is TGCGCCAGCAGCCAAGGCGGGGCTAGCGGGAGCCACTACAATGAGCAGTTCTTC. It yields the protein CASSQGGASGSHYNEQFF.

This rearrangement joins TRBV29-1 to TRBJ1-4; TRBD1 agrees at 8 bases. CDR3 size: 21 residues. With 2 bases clipped from V and 3 bases from J, the junction kept 23 bases outside the gene matches. CDR1 SQVTM and CDR2 ANQGSEA come from the germline V gene. The CDR3: CSVERAGGCILPTNANEKLFF. The DNA of the CDR3 is TGCAGCGTTGAAAGGGCAGGGGGCTGTATCTTACCAACCAACGCTAATGAAAAACTGTTTTTT.

J is TRBJ2-7 and V is TRBV7-6; D may be TRBD1 (6 bases). Germline V lookup: CDR1 SGHVS, CDR2 FNYEAQ. The V gene lost 1 base and the J gene lost 5 bases, with 15 bases spanning the gap. This CDR3 contains 15 residues. This CDR3 is CASSLGGGGWDEQYF. DNA of the CDR3: TGTGCCAGCAGCTTAGGTGGGGGCGGCTGGGACGAGCAGTACTTC.

The sample holds a few counts of this clone. This chain connects TRBV5-1 to TRBJ2-7; 10 bases line up with TRBD1. CDR1 SGHRS and CDR2 YFSETQ come from the germline V gene. The CDR3 sequence is 15 residues long. With 4 bases clipped from V and 5 bases from J, the junction kept 9 bases outside the gene matches. CDR3 protein: CASSRDRGNRDEQYF. The CDR3 DNA reads TGCGCCAGCAGCAGGGACAGGGGTAATCGGGACGAGCAGTACTTC.

The chain uses TRBV14 and TRBJ2-1; 8 bases map to TRBD2. The V gene end was trimmed by 0 bases and the J gene end by 7 bases; junction bases not matched to a gene: 11. The germline V gene has CDR1 SGHDN and CDR2 FVKESK. This CDR3 has 17 residues. CDR3 loop: CASSQDLGAGVGNEQFF. The CDR3 DNA reads as TGTGCCAGCAGCCAAGATCTTGGAGCGGGAGTCGGGAATGAGCAGTTCTTC. Full variable domain (outside the CDR3, taken from reference TRBV14 and TRBJ2-1): EAGVTQFPSHSVIEKGQTVTLRCDPISGHDNLYWYRRVMGKEIKFLLHFVKESKQDESGMPNNRFLAERTGGTYSTLKVQPAELEDSGVYFCASSQDLGAGVGNEQFFGPGTRLTVL.

The chain has TRBV5-6 and TRBJ2-1; 7 bases are shared with TRBD1. The germline CDR1 and CDR2 sequences are SGHDT and YYEEEE. The CDR3 consists of 13 residues. V shed 1 base, J shed 8 bases, and the junction held 3 bases outside the gene matches. The DNA of the CDR3 is TGTGCCAGCAGCTTGTACAGGGGACATGAGCAGTTCTTC. Its translation: CASSLYRGHEQFF.

The genes are TRBV27 and TRBJ2-5, with TRBD2 identical over 11 bases. V lost 5 bases to trimming and J lost 5 bases; unmatched junction nucleotides: 7. Germline V gives CDR1 MNHEY, CDR2 SMNVEV (reference sequence). The length of the CDR3 is 15 residues. The DNA of the CDR3 is TGTGCCAGCAGTCTGTTAGCGGGAGGGCCGGAGACCCAGTACTTC. Its translation: CASSLLAGGPETQYF.

This sequence joins TRBV6-5 and TRBJ2-7, with 7 bases aligning to TRBD2. V lost 2 bases, J lost 7 bases, and 5 bases stayed unmatched. This CDR3 has 13 residues. CDR1 and CDR2 (germline): MNHEY, SVGAGI. Here the CDR3 DNA reads TGTGCCAGCAGTTACGCGGGGGTCGGTGAGCAGTACTTC. It codes for CASSYAGVGEQYF.

J is TRBJ2-7 and V is TRBV6-1; 7 bases match TRBD2. This CDR3 comprises 13 residues. V gave up 3 bases and J gave up 7 bases; unmatched junction bases: 6. Germline V gene sequence: CDR1 MNHNS, CDR2 SASEGT. Here the CDR3 reads CASSEIQGGEQYF. The CDR3 region has the DNA TGTGCCAGCAGTGAGATTCAGGGAGGGGAGCAGTACTTC.